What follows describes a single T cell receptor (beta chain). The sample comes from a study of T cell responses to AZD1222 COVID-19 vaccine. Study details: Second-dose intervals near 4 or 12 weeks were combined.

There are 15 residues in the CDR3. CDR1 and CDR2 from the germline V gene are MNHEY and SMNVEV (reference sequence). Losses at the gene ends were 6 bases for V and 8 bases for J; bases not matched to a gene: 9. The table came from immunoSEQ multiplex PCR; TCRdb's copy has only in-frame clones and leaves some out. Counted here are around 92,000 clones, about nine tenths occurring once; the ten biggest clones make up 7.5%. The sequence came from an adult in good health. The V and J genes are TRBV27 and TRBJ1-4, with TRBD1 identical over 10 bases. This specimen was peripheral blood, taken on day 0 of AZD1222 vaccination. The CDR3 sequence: CASSPGTGAGEKLFF. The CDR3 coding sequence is TGTGCCAGCAGCCCCGGGACAGGGGCCGGGGAAAAACTGTTTTTT.